Sequencing of this T cell receptor (beta chain) was carried out in a study of T cells in Graves' hyperthyroidism and ophthalmopathy. About the research overall: Any treatment followed the collection of peripheral blood at initial diagnosis.

The sample holds a few counts of this clonotype. What it recognizes is unknown. Study-wide findings and caveats: Among thyroid clonotypes expanded above 0.001, most also appeared in blood.

The TCR beta CDR3 regions underwent amplification using RNA transcripts as the source. HTBI primers drove first-round RT-PCR of the TCR CDR3. A single record per CDR3 protein comes from TCRdb applying MiXCR to the multiplex PCR reads. The data contain approximately 350,000 distinct CDR3 sequences, 13% to 15% of them seen just once; the ten biggest clones take up roughly a fifth. A Clinical Activity Score of at least 3, a NOSPECS grade of at least 4 and a duration under 3 months were recorded in the ophthalmopathy patients. Clinical symptoms, serum thyroxine and TRAb, thyroid ultrasound and orbital computed tomography together formed the diagnostic basis. The sequencing input was blood. The source is a woman aged 55 to 70 with Graves' ophthalmopathy.

Here the CDR3 reads CASSEPDRTYNEQFF. DNA of the CDR3: TGTGCCAGCAGTGAACCGGACAGGACCTACAATGAGCAGTTCTTC. This chain links TRBV25-1 with TRBJ2-1; TRBD1 aligns across 7 bases. The CDR3 extends over 15 amino acids. CDR1 and CDR2 (germline): MGHDK, SYGVNS. The J segment lost 2 bases and the V segment lost 2 bases, leaving 3 bases of the junction unmatched. Together with reference TRBV25-1 and TRBJ2-1, the CDR3 gives the full variable domain: EADIYQTPRYLVIGTGKKITLECSQTMGHDKMYWYQQDPGMELHLIHYSYGVNSTEKGDLSSESTVSRIRTEHFPLTLESARPSHTSQYLCASSEPDRTYNEQFFGPGTRLTVL.